This TCR beta chain was profiled in a study of blood T cell repertoires in COVID-19. This CDR3 is built from 13 residues. V lost 1 base to trimming and J lost 5 bases, with 9 bases between them. Germline loops: CDR1 SEHNR, CDR2 FQNEAQ (reference sequence). Authors' analysis steps: Amplifying reference gene primers gave estimates of nucleated cell counts. Method: immunoSEQ multiplex PCR; TCRdb's copy keeps in-frame clones and lacks some. D and trimming come from the DNA, and the V and J calls and clone size come from that table. The table records some 300,000 clones, roughly 88% of them present only once.

Sequencing was performed on peripheral blood. The clonotype was recovered from a young woman who had recovered from COVID-19. V and J are TRBV7-9 and TRBJ2-7; unclear D gene. The CDR3 nucleotides read TGTGCCAGCAGCTTAGGCGCGGAAGACGAGCAGTACTTC. Its translation: CASSLGAEDEQYF.